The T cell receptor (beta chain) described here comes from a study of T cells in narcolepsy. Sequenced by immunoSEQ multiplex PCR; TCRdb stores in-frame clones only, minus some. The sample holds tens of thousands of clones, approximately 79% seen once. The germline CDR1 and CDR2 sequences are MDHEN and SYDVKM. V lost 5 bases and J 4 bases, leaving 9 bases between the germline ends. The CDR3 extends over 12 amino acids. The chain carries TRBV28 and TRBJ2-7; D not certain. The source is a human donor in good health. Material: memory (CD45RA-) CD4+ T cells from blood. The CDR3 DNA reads TGTGCCAGCAGTCCTGTAGCTTACGAGCAGTACTTC. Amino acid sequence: CASSPVAYEQYF. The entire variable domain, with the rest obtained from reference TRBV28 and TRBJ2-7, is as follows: DVKVTQSSRYLVKRTGEKVFLECVQDMDHENMFWYRQDPGLGLRLIYFSYDVKMKEKGDIPEGYSVSREKKERFSLILESASTNQTSMYLCASSPVAYEQYFGPGTRLTVT.